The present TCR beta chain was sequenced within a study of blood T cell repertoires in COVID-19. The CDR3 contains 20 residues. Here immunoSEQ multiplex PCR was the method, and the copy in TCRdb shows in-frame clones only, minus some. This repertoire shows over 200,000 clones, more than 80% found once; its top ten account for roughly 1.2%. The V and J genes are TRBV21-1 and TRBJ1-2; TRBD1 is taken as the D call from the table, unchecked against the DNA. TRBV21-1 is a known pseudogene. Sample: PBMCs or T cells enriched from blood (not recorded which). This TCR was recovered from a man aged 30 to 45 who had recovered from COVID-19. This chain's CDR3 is CASSKKVLRTGGQTNYGYTF. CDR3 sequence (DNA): TGTGCCAGCAGCAAAAAGGTGCTCCGGACAGGGGGCCAGACTAACTATGGCTACACCTTC.